Presented here are 17 T cell receptor beta chains from one specimen sequenced in a study of PD-L1 blockade in urothelial cancer. TCRdb's copy holds only in-frame clones and misses some; the assay was immunoSEQ multiplex PCR. The sample records tens of thousands of clones, 85% to 90% being singletons. Documented time point: pretreatment peripheral blood. This specimen consisted of PBMCs, obtained around atezolizumab (anti-PD-L1) treatment. The receptors were gathered from a man in his sixties with urothelial cancer.

This rearrangement joins TRBV13 to TRBJ1-2; D gene uncertain. The CDR3 sequence is 14 residues long. Trimming pared 1 base from V and 4 bases from J, leaving 10 bases between. Germline CDR1 PRHDT, CDR2 FYEKMQ (reference sequence). For the CDR3, the DNA is TGTGCCAGCAGCTTAGCGTCCGGAGGCTATGGCTACACCTTC. Protein sequence: CASSLASGGYGYTF.

The chain carries TRBV30 and TRBJ2-2, with 8 nucleotides matching TRBD1. The CDR3 contains 13 residues. The trim removed 7 bases at V and 4 bases at J, leaving 5 bases unmatched. The V gene's germline CDR1 is GTSNPN and CDR2 SVGIG (reference sequence). This CDR3 is CAYGQGPTGELFF. CDR3 DNA: TGTGCCTATGGACAGGGTCCCACCGGGGAGCTGTTTTTT. Full variable domain (rest looked up from reference TRBV30 and TRBJ2-2): SQTIHQWPATLVQPVGSPLSLECTVEGTSNPNLYWYRQAAGRGLQLLFYSVGIGQISSEVPQNLSASRPQDRQFILSSKKLLLSDSGFYLCAYGQGPTGELFFGEGSRLTVL.

The chain couples TRBV11-3 to TRBJ2-1; 10 nucleotides match TRBD2. This CDR3 region has 18 residues. After removal of 3 bases from V and 2 bases from J, the junction contained 10 bases not matched to a gene. CDR1 is SGHNT and CDR2 is YENEEA in the germline V gene. DNA of the CDR3: TGTGCCAGCAGCTTCGGTTCACTAGCGGGGTATCCCTACAATGAGCAGTTCTTC. Protein: CASSFGSLAGYPYNEQFF.

This sequence joins TRBV5-6 and TRBJ1-2, with TRBD1 as a possible D gene (5 bases). The CDR3 covers 13 residues. Germline lookup yields CDR1 SGHDT and CDR2 YYEEEE. V lost 5 bases and J 8 bases, leaving 16 bases between the germline ends. In DNA, the CDR3 is TGTGCCAGCAGAAAACTGCGGGGCGGAGGCTACACCTTC. This gives the protein CASRKLRGGGYTF.

The chain recombines TRBV10-3 with TRBJ2-7; 8 bases match TRBD2. The V gene end was trimmed by 2 bases and the J gene end by 4 bases; junction bases not matched to a gene: 7. From germline, CDR1 is ENHRY and CDR2 SYGVKD. The CDR3 sequence is 15 residues long. This chain's CDR3 is CAISENSGVYYEQYF. The CDR3, as DNA: TGTGCCATCAGTGAGAATAGCGGGGTGTATTACGAGCAGTACTTC.

This clone has only a few counts. This chain links TRBV30 with TRBJ2-7; D is possibly TRBD2 (5 bases). The CDR3 sequence is 13 residues long. Germline assignment: CDR1 GTSNPN and CDR2 SVGIG (reference sequence). Trimming took 4 bases from V and 3 from J, leaving 13 bases between them. CDR3 bases: TGTGCCTGGACCCTGGACGGGAACTACGAGCAGTACTTC. As protein: CAWTLDGNYEQYF.

J is TRBJ2-7 and V is TRBV7-8, with D possibly being TRBD1 (5 bases). This CDR3 has 15 residues. V gave up 2 bases and J gave up 2 bases, with 13 bases separating them. Germline lookup yields CDR1 SGHVS and CDR2 FQNEAQ. The CDR3: CASSLPQVLTYEQYF. The DNA for the CDR3 is TGTGCCAGCAGCTTACCACAGGTCTTAACCTACGAGCAGTACTTC.

The CDR3 region is CASSSEPREPGEQYF. The CDR3 region has the DNA TGTGCCAGCAGCTCCGAACCCAGGGAACCCGGGGAGCAGTACTTC. This chain joins TRBV11-1 and TRBJ2-7, with D tentatively TRBD1 (5 bases). V was pared by 4 bases and J by 7 bases, with 20 bases between. Germline V gene lookup returns CDR1 SGHAT and CDR2 FQDESV (reference sequence). This CDR3 is built from 15 residues.

V usage is TRBV7-8 and J usage is TRBJ2-7, with 10 nucleotides matching TRBD2. The CDR3 covers 15 residues. CDR1 SGHVS and CDR2 FQNEAQ come from the germline V gene. V shed 1 base and J 3 bases; nucleotides not matched to a gene: 3. The CDR3 reads CASSLGTSGYYEQYF. CDR3 nucleotides: TGTGCCAGCAGCTTAGGGACTAGCGGATACTACGAGCAGTACTTC.

This clone came up once. This rearrangement joins TRBV7-3 to TRBJ2-4, with 10 nucleotides matching TRBD2. Germline CDR1 reads SGHTA; CDR2 reads FQGTGA. CDR3 size: 14 residues. J gave up 5 bases and V 5 bases, and 3 bases lay outside the gene matches. This CDR3 reads CASSAGLAENIQYF. The CDR3 region has the DNA TGTGCCAGCAGCGCCGGACTAGCGGAAAACATTCAGTACTTC. Looking up the rest from reference TRBV7-3 and TRBJ2-4 gives the full variable domain: GAGVSQTPSNKVTEKGKYVELRCDPISGHTALYWYRQSLGQGPEFLIYFQGTGAADDSGLPNDRFFAVRPEGSVSTLKIQRTERGDSAVYLCASSAGLAENIQYFGAGTRLSVL.

The V gene is TRBV19, the J gene TRBJ1-5; 8 nucleotides line up with TRBD1. Per the germline V gene, CDR1 is LNHDA and CDR2 is SQIVND (reference sequence). This CDR3 is built from 14 residues. V shed 5 bases, J shed 7 bases, and the junction held 7 bases outside the gene matches. CDR3 protein: CASSLSDRGQPQHF. In nucleotides, the CDR3 is TGTGCCAGTAGTCTTTCCGACAGGGGACAGCCCCAGCATTTT. The whole variable domain, remainder taken from reference TRBV19 and TRBJ1-5, is DGGITQSPKYLFRKEGQNVTLSCEQNLNHDAMYWYRQDPGQGLRLIYYSQIVNDFQKGDIAEGYSVSREKKESFPLTVTSAQKNPTAFYLCASSLSDRGQPQHFGDGTRLSIL.

This clone has only one observation. The rearrangement links TRBV7-2 to TRBJ2-3; D not certain. Trimming removed 0 bases at V and 4 bases at J, with 5 bases between. CDR1 and CDR2 (germline): SGHTA, FQGNSA. This CDR3 has 13 residues. DNA of the CDR3: TGTGCCAGCAGCTTAGCTCGCGCAGATACGCAGTATTTT. It specifies CASSLARADTQYF.

The CDR3 bases are TGTGCTAGTGGTTTGGTCCTTGGGTTGGAGGATGCCTACAATGAGCAGTTCTTC. Protein product: CASGLVLGLEDAYNEQFF. The chain is built from TRBV12-5 and TRBJ2-1, with D possibly matching TRBD2 (5 bases). CDR1 LGHNT and CDR2 FRNRAP come from the germline V gene. Between the trimmed V and J ends, which lost 0 bases and 2 bases, there was a span of 17 bases. The CDR3 runs to 18 residues.

V usage is TRBV10-3 and J usage is TRBJ2-2, with 8 bases fitting TRBD1. Germline assignment: CDR1 ENHRY and CDR2 SYGVKD. Germline trimming cut 5 bases from V and 0 bases from J; bases unmatched to any gene: 2. The CDR3 spans 15 residues. CDR3 in DNA: TGTGCCATCAGTCCGGGACAGGCGAACACCGGGGAGCTGTTTTTT. It specifies CAISPGQANTGELFF.

CDR3 nucleotide sequence: TGTGCCAGCAGCTCTAGGGACAGGGACTACGAGCAGTACTTC. Its protein product is CASSSRDRDYEQYF. V and J are TRBV7-9 and TRBJ2-7; 9 nucleotides agree with TRBD1. The CDR3 consists of 14 residues. Germline V CDR1 and CDR2: SEHNR, FQNEAQ (reference sequence). V lost 4 bases and J lost 3; bases outside the gene matches: 4.

The chain carries TRBV6-1 and TRBJ2-3, with TRBD2 identical over 12 bases. CDR1 and CDR2 from the germline V gene are MNHNS and SASEGT. With V trimmed by 4 bases and J by 0 bases, 8 bases remained unmatched. This CDR3 is 18 amino acids long. The CDR3 sequence is CASSVTTSGGRSTDTQYF. The CDR3 DNA sequence: TGTGCCAGCAGTGTGACGACTAGCGGGGGACGAAGCACAGATACGCAGTATTTT.

The genes are TRBV7-8 and TRBJ2-7, with D maybe TRBD2 (5 bases). The CDR3 consists of 13 residues. Germline V gives CDR1 SGHVS, CDR2 FQNEAQ. The V end was cut by 0 bases, the J end by 5 bases, with 8 bases between. CDR3 coding DNA: TGTGCCAGCAGCTTAGCCCCGCGGGACGAGCAGTACTTC. Translated, it gives CASSLAPRDEQYF. The full variable domain, with the rest looked up from reference TRBV7-8 and TRBJ2-7, is GAGVSQSPRYKVAKRGQDVALRCDPISGHVSLFWYQQALGQGPEFLTYFQNEAQLDKSGLPSDRFFAERPEGSVSTLKIQRTQQEDSAVYLCASSLAPRDEQYFGPGTRLTVT.